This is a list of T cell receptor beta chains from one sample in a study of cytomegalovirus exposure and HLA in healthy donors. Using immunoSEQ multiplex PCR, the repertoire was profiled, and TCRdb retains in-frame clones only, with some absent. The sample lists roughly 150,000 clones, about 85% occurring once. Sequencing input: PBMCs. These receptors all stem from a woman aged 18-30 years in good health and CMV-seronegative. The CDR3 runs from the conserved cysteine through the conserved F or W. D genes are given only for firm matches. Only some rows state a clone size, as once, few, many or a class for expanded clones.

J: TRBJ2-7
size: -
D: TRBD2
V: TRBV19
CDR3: CASRAGGANEQYF
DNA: TGTGCCAGTAGGGCCGGGGGGGCCAACGAGCAGTACTTC

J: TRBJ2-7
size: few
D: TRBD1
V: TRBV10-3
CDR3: CAIKDRVSYEQYF
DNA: TGTGCCATCAAGGACAGGGTCTCCTACGAGCAGTACTTC

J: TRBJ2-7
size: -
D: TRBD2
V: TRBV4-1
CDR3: CASSPPGGRGYEQYF
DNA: TGCGCCAGCAGCCCCCCGGGGGGGAGGGGGTACGAGCAGTACTTC

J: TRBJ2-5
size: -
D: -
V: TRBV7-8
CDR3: CASSLGARGGETQYF
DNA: TGTGCCAGCAGCTTAGGCGCCCGTGGTGGAGAGACCCAGTACTTC

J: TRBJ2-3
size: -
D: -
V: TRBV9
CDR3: CASSVALQGTTDTQYF
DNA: TGTGCCAGCAGCGTAGCCCTCCAGGGGACCACAGATACGCAGTATTTT

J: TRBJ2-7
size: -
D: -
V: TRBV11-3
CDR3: CASSLLRYEQYF
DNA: TGTGCCAGCAGCCTCCTCCGGTACGAGCAGTACTTC

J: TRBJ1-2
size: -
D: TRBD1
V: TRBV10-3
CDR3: CAISPPGQGGGYTF
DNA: TGTGCCATCAGTCCCCCGGGACAGGGGGGCGGCTACACCTTC

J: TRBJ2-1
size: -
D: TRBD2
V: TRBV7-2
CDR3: CASFIRLAGGEQFF
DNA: TGTGCCAGCTTCATCCGGCTAGCGGGGGGGGAGCAGTTCTTC

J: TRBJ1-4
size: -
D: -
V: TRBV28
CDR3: CASSLTGPTKLFF
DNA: TGTGCCAGCAGTCTTACAGGGCCGACGAAACTGTTTTTT

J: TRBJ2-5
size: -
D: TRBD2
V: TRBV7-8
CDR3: CASSKGLAGGRGETQYF
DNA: TGTGCCAGCAGCAAGGGACTAGCGGGAGGCCGGGGGGAGACCCAGTACTTC

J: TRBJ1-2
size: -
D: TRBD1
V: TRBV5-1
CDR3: CASGTENYGYTF
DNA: TGCGCCAGCGGGACAGAGAACTATGGCTACACCTTC

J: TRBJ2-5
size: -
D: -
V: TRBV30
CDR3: CAWSSSLGETQYF
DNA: TGTGCCTGGAGCTCCAGCCTAGGAGAGACCCAGTACTTC

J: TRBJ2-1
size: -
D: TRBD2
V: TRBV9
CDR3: CASSAPGLAGGLYNEQFF
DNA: TGTGCCAGCAGCGCCCCCGGGCTAGCGGGAGGATTGTACAATGAGCAGTTCTTC

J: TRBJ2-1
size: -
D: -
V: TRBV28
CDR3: CASSPGGSYNEQFF
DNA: TGTGCCAGCAGCCCCGGGGGCTCCTACAATGAGCAGTTCTTC

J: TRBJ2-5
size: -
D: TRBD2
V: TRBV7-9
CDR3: CASSLVSGGGGETQYF
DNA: TGTGCCAGCAGCTTAGTTAGTGGCGGGGGAGGAGAGACCCAGTACTTC

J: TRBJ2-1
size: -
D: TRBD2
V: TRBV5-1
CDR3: CASSLVAGGPYEQFF
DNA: TGCGCCAGCAGCTTGGTGGCGGGAGGGCCGTATGAGCAGTTCTTC

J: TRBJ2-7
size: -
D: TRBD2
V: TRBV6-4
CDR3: CASSDWEGGLAGPSSYEQYF
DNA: TGTGCCAGCAGTGACTGGGAAGGGGGACTAGCGGGGCCCAGCTCCTACGAGCAGTACTTC

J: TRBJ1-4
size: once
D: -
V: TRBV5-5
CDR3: CASSLALNEKLFF
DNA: TGTGCCAGCAGCTTGGCCCTTAATGAAAAACTGTTTTTT

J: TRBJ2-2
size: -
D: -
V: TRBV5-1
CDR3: CASSQQGPSNTGELFF
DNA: TGCGCCAGCAGCCAACAGGGCCCATCGAACACCGGGGAGCTGTTTTTT

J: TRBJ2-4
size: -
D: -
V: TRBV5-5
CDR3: CASSLDIANIQYF
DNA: TGTGCCAGCAGCTTGGACATTGCAAACATTCAGTACTTC

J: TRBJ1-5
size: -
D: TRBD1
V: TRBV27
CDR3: CASRDRARGNQPQHF
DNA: TGTGCCAGCAGGGACAGGGCTCGGGGCAATCAGCCCCAGCATTTT

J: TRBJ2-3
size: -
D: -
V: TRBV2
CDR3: CASSEHRPGVPPPRDTQYF
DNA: TGTGCCAGCAGTGAGCACAGGCCTGGGGTACCCCCGCCAAGAGATACGCAGTATTTT

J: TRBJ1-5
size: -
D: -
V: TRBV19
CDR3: CAGGLSNQPQHF
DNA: TGTGCCGGAGGACTTAGCAATCAGCCCCAGCATTTT

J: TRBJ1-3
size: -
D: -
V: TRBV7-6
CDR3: CASSFWNLPGGIGNTIYF
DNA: TGTGCCAGCAGCTTCTGGAATTTACCGGGAGGAATAGGAAACACCATATATTTT

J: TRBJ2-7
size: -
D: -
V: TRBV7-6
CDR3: CASSAGWEQYF
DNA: TGTGCCAGCAGCGCAGGCTGGGAGCAGTACTTC

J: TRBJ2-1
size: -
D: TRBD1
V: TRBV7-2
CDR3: CASSSGQGGYNEQFF
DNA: TGTGCCAGCAGCTCGGGACAGGGGGGCTACAATGAGCAGTTCTTC

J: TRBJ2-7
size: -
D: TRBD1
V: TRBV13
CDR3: CASSPTGDEQYF
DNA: TGTGCCAGCAGCCCCACAGGGGACGAGCAGTACTTC

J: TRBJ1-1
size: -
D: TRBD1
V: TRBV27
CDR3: CASSLSGTVMNTEAFF
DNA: TGTGCCAGCAGTTTATCTGGGACAGTTATGAACACTGAAGCTTTCTTT

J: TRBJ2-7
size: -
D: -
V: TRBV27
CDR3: CASSRDTSYEQYF
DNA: TGTGCCAGCAGTCGGGACACCTCCTACGAGCAGTACTTC

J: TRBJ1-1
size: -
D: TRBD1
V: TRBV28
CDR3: CASTDFRGQGFEAFF
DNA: TGTGCCAGCACCGACTTTCGGGGACAGGGGTTTGAAGCTTTCTTT

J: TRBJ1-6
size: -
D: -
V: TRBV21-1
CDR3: CASSKDRGSTPLHF
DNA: TGTGCCAGCAGCAAGGACAGGGGCTCTACACCCCTCCACTTT

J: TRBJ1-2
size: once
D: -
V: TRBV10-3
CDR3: CAISESIGGQDYGYTF
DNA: TGTGCCATCAGTGAGTCGATCGGGGGGCAGGACTATGGCTACACCTTC

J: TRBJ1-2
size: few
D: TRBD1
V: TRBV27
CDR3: CASSPNSLGQTNYGYTF
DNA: TGTGCCAGCAGTCCTAACTCCTTGGGACAGACTAACTATGGCTACACCTTC

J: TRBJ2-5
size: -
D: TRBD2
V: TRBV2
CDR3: CASRFGTSGEETQYF
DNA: TGTGCCAGCAGGTTCGGGACTAGCGGGGAAGAGACCCAGTACTTC

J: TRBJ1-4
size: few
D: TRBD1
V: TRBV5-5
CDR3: CASSHSGGRSEKLFF
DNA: TGTGCCAGCAGCCATTCAGGGGGCAGGAGCGAAAAACTGTTTTTT

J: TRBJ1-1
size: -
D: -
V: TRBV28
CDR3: CASSHGVATEAFF
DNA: TGTGCCAGCAGCCACGGGGTCGCCACTGAAGCTTTCTTT

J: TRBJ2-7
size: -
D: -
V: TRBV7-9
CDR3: CASSHDAVSGQYF
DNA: TGTGCCAGCAGCCACGACGCGGTATCTGGGCAGTACTTC

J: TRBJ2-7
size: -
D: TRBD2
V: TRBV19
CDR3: CASSAGGIGSYEQYF
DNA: TGTGCCAGTAGTGCGGGGGGGATCGGATCCTACGAGCAGTACTTC

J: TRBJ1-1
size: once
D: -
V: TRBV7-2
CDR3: CASSLVSAGAPEAFF
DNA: TGTGCCAGCAGCTTAGTGAGTGCAGGGGCCCCTGAAGCTTTCTTT

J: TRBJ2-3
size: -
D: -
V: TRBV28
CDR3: CASSAPGGSTDTQYF
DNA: TGTGCCAGCAGTGCCCCTGGGGGGTCCACAGATACGCAGTATTTT

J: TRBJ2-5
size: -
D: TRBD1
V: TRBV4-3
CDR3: CASSPTPGTGPSETQYF
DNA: TGCGCCAGCAGCCCCACCCCCGGGACAGGTCCGTCAGAGACCCAGTACTTC

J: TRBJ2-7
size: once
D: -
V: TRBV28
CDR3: CASSPYSYEQYF
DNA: TGTGCCAGCAGTCCGTACTCCTACGAGCAGTACTTC

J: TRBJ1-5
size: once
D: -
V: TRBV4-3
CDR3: CASSQAPGFQPQHF
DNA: TGCGCCAGCAGCCAAGCGCCCGGGTTTCAGCCCCAGCATTTT

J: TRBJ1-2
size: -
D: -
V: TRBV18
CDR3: CASSAYDPTILNYGYTF
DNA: TGTGCCAGCTCAGCCTATGACCCTACGATACTAAACTATGGCTACACCTTC

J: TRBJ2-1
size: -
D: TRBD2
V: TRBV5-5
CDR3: CASSLVLGEGGDEQFF
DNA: TGTGCCAGCAGCTTGGTGCTGGGGGAGGGCGGGGATGAGCAGTTCTTC

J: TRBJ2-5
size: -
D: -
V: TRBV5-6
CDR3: CASSFTTTGIGETQYF
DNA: TGTGCCAGCAGCTTTACTACAACAGGGATCGGGGAGACCCAGTACTTC

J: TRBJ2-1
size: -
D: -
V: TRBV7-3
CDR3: CASSHEGGYYNEQFF
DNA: TGTGCCAGCAGCCATGAGGGCGGGTATTACAATGAGCAGTTCTTC

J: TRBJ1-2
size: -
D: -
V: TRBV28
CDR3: CASSYLGGANYGYTF
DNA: TGTGCCAGCAGTTACTTGGGGGGAGCTAACTATGGCTACACCTTC

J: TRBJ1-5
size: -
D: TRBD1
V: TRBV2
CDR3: CASGRTGEGQPQHF
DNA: TGTGCCAGCGGACGGACAGGGGAAGGTCAGCCCCAGCATTTT

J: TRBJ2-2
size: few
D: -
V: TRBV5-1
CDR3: CASSRGAAGELFF
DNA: TGCGCCAGCAGCCGTGGGGCTGCCGGGGAGCTGTTTTTT

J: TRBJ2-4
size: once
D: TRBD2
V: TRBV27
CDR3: CASSPGRGLAKNIQYF
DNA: TGTGCCAGCAGCCCCGGGAGGGGGTTAGCCAAAAACATTCAGTACTTC

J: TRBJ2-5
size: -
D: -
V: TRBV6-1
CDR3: CASSETYETQYF
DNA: TGTGCCAGCAGTGAAACTTATGAGACCCAGTACTTC

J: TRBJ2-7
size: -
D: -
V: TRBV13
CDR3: CASSLLSSEQYF
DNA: TGTGCCAGCAGCTTACTGTCGAGCGAGCAGTACTTC

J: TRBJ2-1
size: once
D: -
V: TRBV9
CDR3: CASSVGGTVEQFF
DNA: TGTGCCAGCAGCGTAGGGGGGACTGTAGAGCAGTTCTTC

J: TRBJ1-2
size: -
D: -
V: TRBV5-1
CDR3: CASKATDTFHGYTF
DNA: TGCGCCAGCAAAGCGACGGACACCTTTCATGGCTACACCTTC